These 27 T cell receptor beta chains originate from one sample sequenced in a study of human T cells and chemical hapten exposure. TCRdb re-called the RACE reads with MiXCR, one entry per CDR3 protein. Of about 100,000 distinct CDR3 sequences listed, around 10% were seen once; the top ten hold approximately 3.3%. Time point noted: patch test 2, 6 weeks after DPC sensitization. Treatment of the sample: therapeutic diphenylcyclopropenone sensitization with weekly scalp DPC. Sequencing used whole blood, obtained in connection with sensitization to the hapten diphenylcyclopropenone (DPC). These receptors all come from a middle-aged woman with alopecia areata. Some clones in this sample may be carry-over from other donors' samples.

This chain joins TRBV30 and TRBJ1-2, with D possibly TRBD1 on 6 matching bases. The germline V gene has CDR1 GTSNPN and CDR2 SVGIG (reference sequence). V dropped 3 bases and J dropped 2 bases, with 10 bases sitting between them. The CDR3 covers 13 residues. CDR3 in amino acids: CAWSRTGNYGYTF. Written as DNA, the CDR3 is TGTGCCTGGAGCCGAACAGGGAACTATGGCTACACCTTC.

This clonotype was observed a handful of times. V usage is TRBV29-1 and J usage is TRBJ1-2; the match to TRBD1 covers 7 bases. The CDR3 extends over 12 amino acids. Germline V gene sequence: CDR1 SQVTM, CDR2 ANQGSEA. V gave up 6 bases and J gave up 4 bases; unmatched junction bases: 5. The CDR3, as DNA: TGCAGCGTCAGGGACAGTATCTATGGCTACACCTTC. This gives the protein CSVRDSIYGYTF.

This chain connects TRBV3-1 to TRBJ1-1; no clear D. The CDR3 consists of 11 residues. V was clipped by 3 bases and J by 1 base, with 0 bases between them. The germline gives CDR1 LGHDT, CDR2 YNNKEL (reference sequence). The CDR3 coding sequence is TGTGCCAGCAGCCAGAACACTGAAGCTTTCTTT. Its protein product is CASSQNTEAFF. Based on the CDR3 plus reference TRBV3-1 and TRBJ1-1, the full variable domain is DTAVSQTPKYLVTQMGNDKSIKCEQNLGHDTMYWYKQDSKKFLKIMFSYNNKELIINETVPNRFSPKSPDKAHLNLHINSLELGDSAVYFCASSQNTEAFFGQGTRLTVV.

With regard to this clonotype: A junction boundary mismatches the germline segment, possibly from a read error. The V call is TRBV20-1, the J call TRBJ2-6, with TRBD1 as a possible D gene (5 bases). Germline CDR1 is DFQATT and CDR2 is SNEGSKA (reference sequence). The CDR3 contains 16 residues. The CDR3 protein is CSARPQASSGANDLTF. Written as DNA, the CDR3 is TGCAGTGCTAGACCGCAGGCAAGCTCTGGGGCCAACGACCTGACTTTC.

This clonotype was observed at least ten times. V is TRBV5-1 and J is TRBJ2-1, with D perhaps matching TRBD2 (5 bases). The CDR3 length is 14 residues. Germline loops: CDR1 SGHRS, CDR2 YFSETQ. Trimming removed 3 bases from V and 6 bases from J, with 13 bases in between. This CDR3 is CASSSNLASNEQFF. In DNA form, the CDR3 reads TGCGCCAGCAGCTCCAATCTAGCATCCAATGAGCAGTTCTTC.

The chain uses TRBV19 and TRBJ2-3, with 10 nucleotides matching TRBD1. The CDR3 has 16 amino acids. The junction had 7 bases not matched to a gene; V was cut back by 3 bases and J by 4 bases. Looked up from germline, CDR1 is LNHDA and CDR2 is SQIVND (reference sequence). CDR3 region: CASSMGTGVIADTQYF. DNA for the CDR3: TGTGCCAGTAGTATGGGGACAGGGGTTATCGCAGATACGCAGTATTTT.

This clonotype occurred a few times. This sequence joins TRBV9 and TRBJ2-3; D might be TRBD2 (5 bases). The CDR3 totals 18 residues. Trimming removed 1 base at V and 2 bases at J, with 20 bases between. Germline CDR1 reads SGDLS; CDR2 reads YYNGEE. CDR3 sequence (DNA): TGTGCCAGCAGCGTACTTCCGAACCTTCGGGAATACACAGATACGCAGTATTTT. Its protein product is CASSVLPNLREYTDTQYF.

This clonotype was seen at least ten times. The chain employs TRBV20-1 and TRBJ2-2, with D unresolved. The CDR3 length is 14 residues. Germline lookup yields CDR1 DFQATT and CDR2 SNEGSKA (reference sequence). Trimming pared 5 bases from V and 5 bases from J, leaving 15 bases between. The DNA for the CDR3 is TGCAGTGCTGACGTTACTAAACCGACCGGGGAGCTGTTTTTT. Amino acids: CSADVTKPTGELFF.

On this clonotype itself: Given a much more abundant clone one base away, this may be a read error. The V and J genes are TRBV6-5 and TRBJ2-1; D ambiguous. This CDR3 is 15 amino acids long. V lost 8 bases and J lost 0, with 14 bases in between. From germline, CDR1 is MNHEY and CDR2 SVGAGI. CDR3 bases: TGTGCCAGCGGTTCCCTCCCAGACTCCTACAATGAGCAGTTCTTC. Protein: CASGSLPDSYNEQFF.

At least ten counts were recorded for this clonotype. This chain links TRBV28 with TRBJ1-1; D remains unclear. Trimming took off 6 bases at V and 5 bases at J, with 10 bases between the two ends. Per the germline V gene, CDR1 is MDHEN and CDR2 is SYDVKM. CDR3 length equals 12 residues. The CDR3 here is CASSRSWTEAFF. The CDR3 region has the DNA TGTGCCAGCAGCCGAAGTTGGACTGAAGCTTTCTTT.

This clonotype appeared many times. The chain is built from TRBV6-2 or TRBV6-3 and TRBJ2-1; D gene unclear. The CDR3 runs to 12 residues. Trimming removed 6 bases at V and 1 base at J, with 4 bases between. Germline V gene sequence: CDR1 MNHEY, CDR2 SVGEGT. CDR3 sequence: CASSNSYNEQFF. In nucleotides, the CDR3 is TGTGCCAGCAGCAATTCCTACAATGAGCAGTTCTTC.

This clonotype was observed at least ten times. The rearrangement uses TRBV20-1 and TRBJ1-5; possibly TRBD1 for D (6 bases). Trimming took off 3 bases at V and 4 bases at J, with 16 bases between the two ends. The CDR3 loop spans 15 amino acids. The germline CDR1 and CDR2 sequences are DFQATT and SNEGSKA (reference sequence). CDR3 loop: CSASRQENPNQPQHF. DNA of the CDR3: TGCAGTGCTAGTAGACAGGAAAATCCGAATCAGCCCCAGCATTTT.

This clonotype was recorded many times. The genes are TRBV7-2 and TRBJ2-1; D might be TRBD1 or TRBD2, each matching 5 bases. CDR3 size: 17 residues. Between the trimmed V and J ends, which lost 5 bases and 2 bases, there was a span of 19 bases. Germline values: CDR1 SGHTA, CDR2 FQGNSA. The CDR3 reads CASSPGTRANTYNEQFF. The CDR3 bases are TGTGCCAGCAGCCCCGGGACGCGGGCCAATACCTACAATGAGCAGTTCTTC. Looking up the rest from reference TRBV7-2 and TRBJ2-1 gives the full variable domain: GAGVSQSPSNKVTEKGKDVELRCDPISGHTALYWYRQSLGQGLEFLIYFQGNSAPDKSGLPSDRFSAERTGGSVSTLTIQRTQQEDSAVYLCASSPGTRANTYNEQFFGPGTRLTVL.

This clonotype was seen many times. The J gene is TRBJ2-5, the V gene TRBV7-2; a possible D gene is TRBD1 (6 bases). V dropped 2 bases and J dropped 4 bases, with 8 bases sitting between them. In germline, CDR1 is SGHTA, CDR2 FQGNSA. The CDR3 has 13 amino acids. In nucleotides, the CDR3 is TGTGCCAGCAGCTTACTCAGGGGAGAGACCCAGTACTTC. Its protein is CASSLLRGETQYF.

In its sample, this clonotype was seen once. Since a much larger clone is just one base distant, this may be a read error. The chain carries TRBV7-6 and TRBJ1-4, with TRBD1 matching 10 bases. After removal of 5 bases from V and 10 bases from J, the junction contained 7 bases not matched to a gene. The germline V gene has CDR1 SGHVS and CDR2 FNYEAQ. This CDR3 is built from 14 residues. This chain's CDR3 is CASSRDRGNVKLFF. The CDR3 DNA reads TGTGCCAGCAGCCGGGACAGGGGTAACGTAAAACTGTTTTTT.

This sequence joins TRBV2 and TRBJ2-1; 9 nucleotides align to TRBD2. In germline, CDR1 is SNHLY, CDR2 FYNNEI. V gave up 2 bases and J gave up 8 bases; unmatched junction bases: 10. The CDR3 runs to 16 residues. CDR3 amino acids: CASSENGGRAGDEQFF. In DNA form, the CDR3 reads TGTGCCAGCAGTGAAAACGGCGGGAGGGCCGGGGATGAGCAGTTCTTC.

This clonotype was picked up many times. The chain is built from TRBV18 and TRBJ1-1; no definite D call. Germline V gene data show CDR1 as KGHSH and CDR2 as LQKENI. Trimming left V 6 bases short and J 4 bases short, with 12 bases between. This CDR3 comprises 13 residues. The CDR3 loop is CASSFPEATEAFF. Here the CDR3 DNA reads TGTGCCAGCTCCTTCCCAGAGGCCACTGAAGCTTTCTTT.

The DNA of the CDR3 is TGTGCCAGCAGCTTAAGGACAGGGCGGAGTGAAAAACTGTTTTTT. Translation: CASSLRTGRSEKLFF. The chain couples TRBV11-2 to TRBJ1-4, with TRBD1 identical over 8 bases. Germline CDR1 is SGHAT and CDR2 is FQNNGV. Trimming cost V 2 bases and J 7 bases; bases outside gene matches: 6. This CDR3 contains 15 residues.

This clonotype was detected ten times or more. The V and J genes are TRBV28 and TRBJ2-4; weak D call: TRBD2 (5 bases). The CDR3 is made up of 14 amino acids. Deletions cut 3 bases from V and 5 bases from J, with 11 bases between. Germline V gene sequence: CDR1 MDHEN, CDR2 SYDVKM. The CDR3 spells CASSFPERENIQYF. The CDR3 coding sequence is TGTGCCAGCAGTTTTCCGGAGAGGGAAAACATTCAGTACTTC.

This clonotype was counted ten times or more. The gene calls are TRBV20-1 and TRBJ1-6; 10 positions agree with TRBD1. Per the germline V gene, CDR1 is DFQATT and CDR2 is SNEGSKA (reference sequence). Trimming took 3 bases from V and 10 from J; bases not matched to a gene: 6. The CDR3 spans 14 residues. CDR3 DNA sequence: TGCAGTGCTAGGGCCGGGACAGGGGTATCACCCCTCCACTTT. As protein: CSARAGTGVSPLHF.

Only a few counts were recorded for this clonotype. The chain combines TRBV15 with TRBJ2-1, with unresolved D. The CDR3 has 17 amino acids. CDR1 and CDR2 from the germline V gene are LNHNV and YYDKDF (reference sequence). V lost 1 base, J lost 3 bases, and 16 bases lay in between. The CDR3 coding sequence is TGTGCCACCAGCAGAGGACCGGACGCCGAATACTACAATGAGCAGTTCTTC. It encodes CATSRGPDAEYYNEQFF.

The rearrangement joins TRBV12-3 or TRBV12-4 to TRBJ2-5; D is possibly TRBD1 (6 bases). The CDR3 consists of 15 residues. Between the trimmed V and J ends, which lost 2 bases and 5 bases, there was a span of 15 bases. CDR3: CASSLYYWQGETQYF. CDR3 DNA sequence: TGTGCCAGCAGTTTATATTACTGGCAGGGGGAGACCCAGTACTTC.

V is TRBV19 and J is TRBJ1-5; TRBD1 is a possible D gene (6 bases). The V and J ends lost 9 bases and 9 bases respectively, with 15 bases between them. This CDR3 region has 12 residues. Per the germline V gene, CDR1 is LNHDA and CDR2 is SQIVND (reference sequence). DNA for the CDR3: TGTGCCAGCGCGCGAAAGGGGGGGCCCCAGCATTTT. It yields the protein CASARKGGPQHF.

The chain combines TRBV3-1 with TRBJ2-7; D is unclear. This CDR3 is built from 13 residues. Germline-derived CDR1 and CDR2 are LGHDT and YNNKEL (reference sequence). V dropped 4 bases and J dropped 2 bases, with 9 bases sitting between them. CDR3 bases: TGTGCCAGCAGCCCCACGCAAGCCTACGAGCAGTACTTC. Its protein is CASSPTQAYEQYF.

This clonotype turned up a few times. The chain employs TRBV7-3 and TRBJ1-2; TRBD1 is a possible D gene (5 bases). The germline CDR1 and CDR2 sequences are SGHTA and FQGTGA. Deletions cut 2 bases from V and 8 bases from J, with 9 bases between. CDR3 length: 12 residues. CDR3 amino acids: CASSLSGSGYTF. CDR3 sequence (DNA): TGTGCCAGCAGCTTATCAGGGTCGGGCTACACCTTC.

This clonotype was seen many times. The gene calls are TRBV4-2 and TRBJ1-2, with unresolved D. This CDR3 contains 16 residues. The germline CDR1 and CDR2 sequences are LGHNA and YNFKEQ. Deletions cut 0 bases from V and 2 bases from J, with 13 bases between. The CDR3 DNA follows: TGTGCCAGCAGCCAAGATCTGGGGAGCGGAAACTATGGCTACACCTTC. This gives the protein CASSQDLGSGNYGYTF.

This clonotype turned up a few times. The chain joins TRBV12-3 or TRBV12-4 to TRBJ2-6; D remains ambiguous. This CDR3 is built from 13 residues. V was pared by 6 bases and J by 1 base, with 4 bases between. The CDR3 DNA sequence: TGTGCCAGCAGAAATTCTGGGGCCAACGTCCTGACTTTC. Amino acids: CASRNSGANVLTF.